The present entry profiles one TCR beta chain with its context. Antigen specificity is unknown. CDR3 length: 13 residues. The J segment lost 6 bases and the V segment lost 4 bases, leaving 2 bases of the junction unmatched. Germline V CDR1 and CDR2: SGHRS, YFSETQ. The source of the sample is a study of T-cell memory formation after mild COVID-19. TCRdb passed the 5' RACE reads through MiXCR, listing each CDR3 protein once. The sample shows about 290,000 distinct CDR3 sequences, more than 15% of them seen only once. The study, taken as a whole, reports: Memory cells collected pre-infection included some clones that later responded, suggesting cross-reactive memory joined. Second-wave clones peaking on day 37 lacked confirmed SARS-CoV-2 specificity.

The sequencing sample was made of PBMCs or a T cell subset sorted from them (not recorded which). The chain has TRBV5-1 and TRBJ2-2, with 8 positions matching TRBD1. The origin of this receptor is a man between 18 and 35 years old who had mild COVID-19 (a few samples of this study predate the infection). Cell type and time point are not known. DNA of the CDR3: TGCGCCAGCAGCGTGACAGGGGCCGGGGAGCTGTTTTTT. It is translated as CASSVTGAGELFF.